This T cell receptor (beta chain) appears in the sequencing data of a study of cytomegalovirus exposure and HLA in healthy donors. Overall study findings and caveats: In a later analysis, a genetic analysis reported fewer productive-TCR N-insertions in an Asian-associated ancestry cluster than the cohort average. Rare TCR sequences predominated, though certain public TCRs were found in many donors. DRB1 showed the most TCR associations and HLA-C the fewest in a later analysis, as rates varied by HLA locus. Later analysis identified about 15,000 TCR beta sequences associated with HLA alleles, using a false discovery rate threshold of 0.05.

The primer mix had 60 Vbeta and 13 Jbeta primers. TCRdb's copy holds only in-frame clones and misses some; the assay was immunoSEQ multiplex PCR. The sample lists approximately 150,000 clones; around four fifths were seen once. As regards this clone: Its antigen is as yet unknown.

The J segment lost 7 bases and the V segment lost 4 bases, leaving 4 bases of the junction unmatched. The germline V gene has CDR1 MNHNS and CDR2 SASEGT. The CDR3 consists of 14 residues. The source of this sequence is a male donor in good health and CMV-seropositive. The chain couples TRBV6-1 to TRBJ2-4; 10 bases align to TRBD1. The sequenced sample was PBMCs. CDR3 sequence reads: CASSATGGENIQYF. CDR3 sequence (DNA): TGTGCCAGCAGTGCGACAGGGGGCGAGAACATTCAGTACTTC.